The 18 T cell receptor beta chains below were found in one sample sequenced in a study of PD-1 blockade in classical Hodgkin lymphoma. Sequenced by immunoSEQ multiplex PCR; TCRdb stores in-frame clones only, minus some. The sample contains approximately 90,000 clones, 75% to 85% of which appear only once. Time point in this sample: cycle 4 day 1 (C4D1), after five to seven weeks of nivolumab. Every patient had relapsed following autologous stem cell transplantation, and cohorts differed in brentuximab vedotin exposure. The source was peripheral blood mononuclear cells (PBMCs), collected before the fourth cycle of nivolumab. The source is a human donor with classical Hodgkin lymphoma.

The V call is TRBV9, the J call TRBJ2-5; a possible D gene is TRBD2 (6 bases). From germline, CDR1 is SGDLS and CDR2 YYNGEE. This CDR3 spans 14 amino acids. V lost 0 bases, J lost 7 bases, and 13 bases lay in between. Here the CDR3 reads CASSVASAFGTQYF. As DNA, the CDR3 is TGTGCCAGCAGCGTAGCTAGCGCGTTTGGGACCCAGTACTTC.

The sample holds one count of this clone. The chain employs TRBV19 and TRBJ1-2; D unresolved. The CDR3 spans 13 residues. Trimming took off 6 bases at V and 8 bases at J, with 16 bases between the two ends. Germline values: CDR1 LNHDA, CDR2 SQIVND (reference sequence). CDR3 region: CASRNLGPGGYTF. CDR3 bases: TGTGCCAGTAGAAACCTTGGGCCCGGGGGCTACACCTTC.

V gene TRBV1 combines with J gene TRBJ1-5; TRBD1, the table's D call, was not compared with the DNA. TRBV1 is termed a pseudogene. The CDR3 has 17 residues. Here the CDR3 reads CTSSQGRRAVINQPQHF. The CDR3 DNA reads TGCACCAGCAGCCAAGGTCGCAGGGCGGTGATCAATCAGCCCCAGCATTTT.

The V gene is TRBV7-2, the J gene TRBJ2-1, with TRBD2 identical over 9 bases. The CDR3 extends over 16 amino acids. Unmatched junction bases numbered 9, after V lost 2 bases and J lost 7 bases. Germline V gene data show CDR1 as SGHTA and CDR2 as FQGNSA. The CDR3 reads CASSLSSGIGGNEQFF. The CDR3 nucleotides are TGTGCCAGCAGCTTATCTAGCGGGATAGGCGGAAATGAGCAGTTCTTC.

This rearrangement joins TRBV11-2 to TRBJ2-4; TRBD1 agrees at 10 bases. Germline lookup yields CDR1 SGHAT and CDR2 FQNNGV. The CDR3 runs to 17 residues. V was clipped by 3 bases and J by 1 base; unmatched bases: 6. The CDR3 DNA follows: TGTGCCAGCAGCTTGAGGGACAGGGGATTCGCCAAAAACATTCAGTACTTC. Its protein is CASSLRDRGFAKNIQYF.

The gene calls are TRBV25-1 and TRBJ2-2; possible D gene TRBD1, 5 bases. Germline V lookup: CDR1 MGHDK, CDR2 SYGVNS. There are 14 residues in the CDR3. The germline V and J ends were trimmed by 5 bases and 8 bases, with 15 bases remaining between them. CDR3 nucleotide sequence: TGTGCCAGCAGTAGCCCAGGGCGGTCTGGGGAGCTGTTTTTT. Amino acids: CASSSPGRSGELFF.

The rearrangement uses TRBV5-1 and TRBJ2-2; D is unclear. Germline CDR1 and CDR2: SGHRS and YFSETQ. The CDR3 covers 18 residues. Trimming stripped 0 bases from V and 0 bases from J, with 15 bases between. The DNA of the CDR3 is TGCGCCAGCAGCTTGGGTCTTTTCAGGACCGCGAACACCGGGGAGCTGTTTTTT. Its protein product is CASSLGLFRTANTGELFF. The entire variable domain, with the rest obtained from reference TRBV5-1 and TRBJ2-2, is as follows: KAGVTQTPRYLIKTRGQQVTLSCSPISGHRSVSWYQQTPGQGLQFLFEYFSETQRNKGNFPGRFSGRQFSNSRSEMNVSTLELGDSALYLCASSLGLFRTANTGELFFGEGSRLTVL.

This chain links TRBV1 with TRBJ2-5; the DNA was not compared with TRBD1, the D call given in the table. TRBV1 is given as a pseudogene. This CDR3 spans 21 amino acids. The DNA of the CDR3 is TGCACCAGCAGCCAAGATTTGTTGGACTCGGGGACAGGGGGTTATCAAGAGACCCAGTACTTC. Encoded protein: CTSSQDLLDSGTGGYQETQYF.

The chain uses TRBV9 and TRBJ1-3; 8 bases fit TRBD1. The length of the CDR3 is 17 residues. Germline V lookup: CDR1 SGDLS, CDR2 YYNGEE. V dropped 2 bases and J dropped 0; count of bases not matched to a gene: 7. The chain's CDR3 is CASSVGQGQSSGNTIYF. The CDR3 DNA follows: TGTGCCAGCAGCGTCGGACAGGGACAGAGCTCTGGAAACACCATATATTTT.

V gene TRBV27 combines with J gene TRBJ1-5; D not resolved. V was clipped by 2 bases and J by 2 bases, with 10 bases between them. Germline-derived CDR1 and CDR2 are MNHEY and SMNVEV (reference sequence). The CDR3 covers 15 residues. CDR3 loop: CASSLLRGGNQPQHF. The CDR3 coding sequence is TGTGCCAGCAGTTTACTGCGGGGAGGCAATCAGCCCCAGCATTTT.

V usage is TRBV5-1 and J usage is TRBJ1-1, with D possibly being TRBD1 (6 bases). There are 13 residues in the CDR3. V lost 4 bases and J 7 bases, leaving 14 bases between the germline ends. Germline CDR1 SGHRS, CDR2 YFSETQ. The CDR3 protein is CASSPIQGVEAFF. The DNA of the CDR3 is TGCGCCAGCAGCCCGATACAGGGTGTTGAAGCTTTCTTT.

The gene calls are TRBV27 and TRBJ2-1, with 7 positions matching TRBD2. CDR1 MNHEY and CDR2 SMNVEV come from the germline V gene (reference sequence). The CDR3 runs to 16 residues. J gave up 5 bases and V 5 bases, and 12 bases lay outside the gene matches. The CDR3 DNA reads as TGTGCCAGCAGTCCTCTGACTAGCCTACGAGACAATGAGCAGTTCTTC. Encoded protein: CASSPLTSLRDNEQFF.

The chain links TRBV19 to TRBJ2-1; unclear D gene. The germline V and J ends were trimmed by 3 bases and 5 bases, with 14 bases remaining between them. CDR1 and CDR2 (germline): LNHDA, SQIVND (reference sequence). The CDR3 spans 15 residues. The CDR3: CASSIDRSWNNEQFF. For the CDR3, the DNA is TGTGCCAGTAGTATCGATCGTTCGTGGAACAATGAGCAGTTCTTC. Together with reference TRBV19 and TRBJ2-1, the CDR3 gives the full variable domain: DGGITQSPKYLFRKEGQNVTLSCEQNLNHDAMYWYRQDPGQGLRLIYYSQIVNDFQKGDIAEGYSVSREKKESFPLTVTSAQKNPTAFYLCASSIDRSWNNEQFFGPGTRLTVL.

V and J are TRBV6-4 and TRBJ2-7; the D gene is possibly TRBD2 (6 bases). Trimming stripped 6 bases from V and 5 bases from J, with 14 bases between. CDR1 MRHNA and CDR2 SNTAGT come from the germline V gene. The CDR3 loop spans 13 amino acids. CDR3 in DNA: TGTGCCAGCAGGGACCGGGAGCCCCACGAGCAGTACTTC. Encoded protein: CASRDREPHEQYF.

The V and J genes are TRBV9 and TRBJ2-1; D may be TRBD2 (6 bases). Trimming left V 3 bases short and J 0 bases short, with 10 bases between. Germline CDR1 and CDR2: SGDLS and YYNGEE. There are 15 residues in the CDR3. The CDR3 sequence: CASSAGRFSYNEQFF. The CDR3 DNA is TGTGCCAGCAGCGCGGGGAGGTTCTCCTACAATGAGCAGTTCTTC.

The chain links TRBV6-5 to TRBJ2-7, with D hard to call. CDR1 is MNHEY, CDR2 SVGAGI, per germline. V was cut by 2 bases and J by 6 bases, with 5 bases left in between. CDR3 size: 11 residues. CDR3 residues: CASSYGREQYF. The CDR3 DNA is TGTGCCAGCAGTTACGGCCGCGAGCAGTACTTC.

V gene TRBV10-1 combines with J gene TRBJ2-1; 7 nucleotides match TRBD2. The V segment lost 3 bases and the J segment 2 bases; nucleotides outside the gene matches: 10. CDR1 and CDR2 (germline): WNHNN, SYGVQD (reference sequence). The CDR3 sequence is 17 residues long. As DNA, the CDR3 is TGCGCCAGCAGTGACCTCGCTAGCGGCACCCCCTACAATGAGCAGTTCTTC. Protein product: CASSDLASGTPYNEQFF.

V is TRBV6-1 and J is TRBJ2-5, with D perhaps matching TRBD2 (6 bases). The CDR3 sequence is 15 residues long. Germline CDR1 is MNHNS and CDR2 is SASEGT. Trimming took 6 bases from V and 5 from J, leaving 19 bases between them. The CDR3 DNA sequence: TGTGCCAGCAGCGGGGAGGCGACACTGAGGGAGACCCAGTACTTC. Protein product: CASSGEATLRETQYF.